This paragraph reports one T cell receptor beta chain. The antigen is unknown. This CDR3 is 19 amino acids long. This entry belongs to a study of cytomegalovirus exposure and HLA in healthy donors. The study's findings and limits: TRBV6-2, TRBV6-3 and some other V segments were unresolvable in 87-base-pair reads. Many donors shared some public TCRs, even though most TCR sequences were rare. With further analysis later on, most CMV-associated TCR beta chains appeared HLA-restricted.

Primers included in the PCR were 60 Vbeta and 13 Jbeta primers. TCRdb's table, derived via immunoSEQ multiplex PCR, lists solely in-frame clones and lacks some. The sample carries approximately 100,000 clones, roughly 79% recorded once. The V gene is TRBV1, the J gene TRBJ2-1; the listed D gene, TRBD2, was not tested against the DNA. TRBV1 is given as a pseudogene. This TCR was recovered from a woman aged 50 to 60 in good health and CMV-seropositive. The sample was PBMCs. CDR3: CTSSQVKTSGSIYHNEQFF. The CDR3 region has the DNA TGCACCAGCAGCCAAGTAAAGACTAGCGGGAGTATTTACCACAATGAGCAGTTCTTC.